Sequencing of this T cell receptor beta chain was carried out in a study of shared clonotypes between healthy human individuals. The CDR3 extends over 15 amino acids. V shed 2 bases and J 5 bases; nucleotides not matched to a gene: 4. The germline CDR1 and CDR2 sequences are KGHSH and LQKENI. Comments on this clone: The sample contains more than one DNA sequence encoding this CDR3.

A deep-level run was used for the assay. Clones were sequenced by immunoSEQ multiplex PCR, and TCRdb holds only the in-frame ones, with some missing. The sample records millions of clones, around 95% being singletons. This clonotype was sampled from a man aged 18 to 29 in good health. The sample comprised naive CD4+ T cells sorted from blood. Subset given: CD45RA+ positively selected. The V gene is TRBV18, the J gene TRBJ2-2, with 8 positions matching TRBD1. Here the CDR3 reads CASSPRQGATGELFF. DNA of the CDR3: TGTGCCAGCTCACCAAGGCAGGGGGCGACCGGGGAGCTGTTTTTT.